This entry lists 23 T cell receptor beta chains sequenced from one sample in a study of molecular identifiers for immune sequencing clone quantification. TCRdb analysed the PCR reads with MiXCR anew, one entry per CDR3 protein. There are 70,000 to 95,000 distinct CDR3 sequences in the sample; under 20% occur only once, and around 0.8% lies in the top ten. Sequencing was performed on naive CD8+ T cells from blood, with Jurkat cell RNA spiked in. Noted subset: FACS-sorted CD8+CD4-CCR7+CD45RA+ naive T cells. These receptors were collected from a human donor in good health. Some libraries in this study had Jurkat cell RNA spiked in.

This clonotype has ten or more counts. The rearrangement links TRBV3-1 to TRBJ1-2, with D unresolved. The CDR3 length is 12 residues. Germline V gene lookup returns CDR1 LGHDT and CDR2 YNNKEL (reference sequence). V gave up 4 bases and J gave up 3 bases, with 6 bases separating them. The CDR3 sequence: CASSLKYYGYTF. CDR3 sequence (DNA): TGTGCCAGCAGCCTAAAGTACTATGGCTACACCTTC. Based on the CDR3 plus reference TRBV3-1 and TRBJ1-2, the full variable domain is DTAVSQTPKYLVTQMGNDKSIKCEQNLGHDTMYWYKQDSKKFLKIMFSYNNKELIINETVPNRFSPKSPDKAHLNLHINSLELGDSAVYFCASSLKYYGYTFGSGTRLTVV.

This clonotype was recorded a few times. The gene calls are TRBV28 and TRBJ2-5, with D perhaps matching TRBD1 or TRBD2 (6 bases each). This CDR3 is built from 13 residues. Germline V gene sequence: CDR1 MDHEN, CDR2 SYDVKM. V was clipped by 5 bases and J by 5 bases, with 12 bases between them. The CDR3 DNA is TGTGCCAGCAGTGGACAGCGGGTGGAGACCCAGTACTTC. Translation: CASSGQRVETQYF.

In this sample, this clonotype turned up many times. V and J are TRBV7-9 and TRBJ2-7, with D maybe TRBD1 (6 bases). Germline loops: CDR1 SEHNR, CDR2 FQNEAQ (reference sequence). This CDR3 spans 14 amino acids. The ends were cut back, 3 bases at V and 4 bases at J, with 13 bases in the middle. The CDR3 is CASSFAGEFYEQYF. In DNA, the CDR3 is TGTGCCAGCAGCTTTGCAGGGGAATTTTACGAGCAGTACTTC.

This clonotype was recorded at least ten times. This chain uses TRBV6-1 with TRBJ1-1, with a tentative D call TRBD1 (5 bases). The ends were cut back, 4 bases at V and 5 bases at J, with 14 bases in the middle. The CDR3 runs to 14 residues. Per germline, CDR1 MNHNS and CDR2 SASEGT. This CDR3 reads CASSAPGGGTEAFF. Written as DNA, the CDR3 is TGTGCCAGCAGTGCCCCGGGGGGGGGGACTGAAGCTTTCTTT.

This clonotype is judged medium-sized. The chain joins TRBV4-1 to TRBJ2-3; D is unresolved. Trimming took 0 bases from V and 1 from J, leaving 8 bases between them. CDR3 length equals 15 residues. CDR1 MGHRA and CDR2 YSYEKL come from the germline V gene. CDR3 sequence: CASSQEDRGTDTQYF. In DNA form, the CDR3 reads TGCGCCAGCAGCCAAGAAGATCGGGGCACAGATACGCAGTATTTT.

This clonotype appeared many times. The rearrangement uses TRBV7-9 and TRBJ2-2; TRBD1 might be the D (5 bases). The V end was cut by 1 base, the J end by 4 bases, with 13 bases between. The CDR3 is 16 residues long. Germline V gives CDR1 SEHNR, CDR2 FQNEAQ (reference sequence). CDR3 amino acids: CASSLVGQEPTGELFF. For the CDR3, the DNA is TGTGCCAGCAGCTTAGTGGGGCAGGAACCCACCGGGGAGCTGTTTTTT.

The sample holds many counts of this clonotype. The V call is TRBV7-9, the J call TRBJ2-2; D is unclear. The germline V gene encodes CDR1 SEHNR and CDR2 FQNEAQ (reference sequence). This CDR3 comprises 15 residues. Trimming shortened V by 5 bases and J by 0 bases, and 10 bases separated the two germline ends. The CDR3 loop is CASSARLSNTGELFF. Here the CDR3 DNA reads TGTGCCAGCAGCGCCCGCTTATCGAACACCGGGGAGCTGTTTTTT.

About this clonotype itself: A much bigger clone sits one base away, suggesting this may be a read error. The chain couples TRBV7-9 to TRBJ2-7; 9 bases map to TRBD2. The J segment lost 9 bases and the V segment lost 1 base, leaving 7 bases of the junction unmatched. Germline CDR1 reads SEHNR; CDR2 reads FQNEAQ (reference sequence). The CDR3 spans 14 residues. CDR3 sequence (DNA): TGTGCCAGCAGCTTAGTTCTAGCGGGAAGTGGGCAGTACTTC. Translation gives CASSLVLAGSGQYF. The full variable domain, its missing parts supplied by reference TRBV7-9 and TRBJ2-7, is DTGVSQNPRHKITKRGQNVTFRCDPISEHNRLYWYRQTLGQGPEFLTYFQNEAQLEKSRLLSDRFSAERPKGSFSTLEIQRTEQGDSAMYLCASSLVLAGSGQYFGPGTRLTVT.

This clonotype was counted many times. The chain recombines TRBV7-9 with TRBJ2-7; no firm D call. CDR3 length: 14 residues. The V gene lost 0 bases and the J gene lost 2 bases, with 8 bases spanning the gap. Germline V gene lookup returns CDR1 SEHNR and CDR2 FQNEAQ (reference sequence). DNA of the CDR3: TGTGCCAGCAGCTTAGCGCAGGCCACCTACGAGCAGTACTTC. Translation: CASSLAQATYEQYF.

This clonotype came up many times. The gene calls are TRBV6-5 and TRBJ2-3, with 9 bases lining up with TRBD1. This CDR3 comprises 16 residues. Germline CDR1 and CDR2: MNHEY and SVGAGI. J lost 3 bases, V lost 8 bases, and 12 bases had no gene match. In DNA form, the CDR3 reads TGTGCCAGCCACTACCTCCGGGACAGGGAGACAGATACGCAGTATTTT. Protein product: CASHYLRDRETDTQYF.

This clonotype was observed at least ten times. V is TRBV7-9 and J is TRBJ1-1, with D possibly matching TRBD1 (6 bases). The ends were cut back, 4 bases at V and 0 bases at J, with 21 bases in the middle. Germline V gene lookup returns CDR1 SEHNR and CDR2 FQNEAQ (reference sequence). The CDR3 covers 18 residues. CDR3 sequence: CASSSTESRGSMNTEAFF. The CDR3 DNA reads TGTGCCAGCAGCTCAACCGAGTCCAGGGGATCGATGAACACTGAAGCTTTCTTT.

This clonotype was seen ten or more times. The CDR3 here is CASSKKGRGRSHEQYF. The CDR3, as DNA: TGTGCCAGCAGCAAAAAGGGCAGGGGGCGAAGCCACGAGCAGTACTTC. The chain recombines TRBV21-1 with TRBJ2-7; the DNA was not compared with TRBD1, the D call given in the table. TRBV21-1 is noted as a pseudogene. The CDR3 is 16 amino acids.

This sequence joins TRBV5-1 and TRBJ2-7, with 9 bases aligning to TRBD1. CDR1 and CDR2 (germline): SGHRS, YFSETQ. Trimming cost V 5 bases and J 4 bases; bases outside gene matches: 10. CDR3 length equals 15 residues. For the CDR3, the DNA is TGCGCCAGCAGTTTAACAGGGGGCGTTTTTTACGAGCAGTACTTC. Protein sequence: CASSLTGGVFYEQYF.

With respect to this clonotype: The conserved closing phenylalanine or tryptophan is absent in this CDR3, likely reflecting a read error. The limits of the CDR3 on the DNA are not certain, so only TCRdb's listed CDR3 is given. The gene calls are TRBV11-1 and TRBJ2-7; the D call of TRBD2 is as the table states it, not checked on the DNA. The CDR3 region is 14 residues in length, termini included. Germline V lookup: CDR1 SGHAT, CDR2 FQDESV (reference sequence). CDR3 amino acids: CASSFLLAGDEQHS.

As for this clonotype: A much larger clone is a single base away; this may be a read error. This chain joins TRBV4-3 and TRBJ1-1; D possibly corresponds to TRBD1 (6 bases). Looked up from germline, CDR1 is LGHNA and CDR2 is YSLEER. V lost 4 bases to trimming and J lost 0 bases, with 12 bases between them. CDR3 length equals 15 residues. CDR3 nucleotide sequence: TGCGCCAGCAGCCGGCACAGGGCCATGAACACTGAAGCTTTCTTT. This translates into CASSRHRAMNTEAFF.

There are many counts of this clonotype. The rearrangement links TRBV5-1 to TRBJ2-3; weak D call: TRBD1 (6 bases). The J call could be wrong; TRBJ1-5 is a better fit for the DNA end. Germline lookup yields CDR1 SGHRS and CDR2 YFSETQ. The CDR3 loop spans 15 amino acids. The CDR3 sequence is CASSLEQGETDTQHF. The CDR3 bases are TGCGCCAGCAGCTTGGAACAGGGAGAAACAGATACGCAGCATTTT.

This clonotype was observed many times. CDR3 coding DNA: TGTGCCAGCAGCAACGCGTTGTACGAGCAGTACTTC. Amino acid sequence: CASSNALYEQYF. V is TRBV21-1 and J is TRBJ2-7. TRBV21-1 is assigned pseudogene status. The CDR3 extends over 12 amino acids.

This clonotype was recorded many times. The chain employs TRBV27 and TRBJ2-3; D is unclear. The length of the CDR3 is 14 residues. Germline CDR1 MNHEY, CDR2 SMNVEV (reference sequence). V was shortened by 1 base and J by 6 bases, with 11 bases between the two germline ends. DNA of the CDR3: TGTGCCAGCAGTTTATTGGGGATGGAGGATACGCAGTATTTT. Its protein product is CASSLLGMEDTQYF.

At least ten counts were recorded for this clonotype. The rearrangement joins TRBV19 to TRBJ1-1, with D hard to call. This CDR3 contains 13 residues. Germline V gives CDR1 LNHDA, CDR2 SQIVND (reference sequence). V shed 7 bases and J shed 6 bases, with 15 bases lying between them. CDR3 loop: CASTPGGGPEAFF. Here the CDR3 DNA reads TGTGCCAGTACCCCCGGAGGAGGGCCTGAAGCTTTCTTT.

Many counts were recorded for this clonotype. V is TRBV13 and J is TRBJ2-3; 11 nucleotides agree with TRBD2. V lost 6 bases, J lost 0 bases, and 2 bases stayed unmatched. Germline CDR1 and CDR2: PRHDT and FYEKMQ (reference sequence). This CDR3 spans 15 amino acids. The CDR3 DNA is TGTGCCAGCAGACCTAGCGGGAGGAGCACAGATACGCAGTATTTT. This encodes CASRPSGRSTDTQYF.

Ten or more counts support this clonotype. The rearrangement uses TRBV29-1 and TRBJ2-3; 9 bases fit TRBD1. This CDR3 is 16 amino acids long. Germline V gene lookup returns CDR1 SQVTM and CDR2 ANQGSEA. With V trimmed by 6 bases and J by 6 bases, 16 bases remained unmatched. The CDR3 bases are TGCAGCGTCGAAACGCCGACAGGGGGTCTGGCGGATACGCAGTATTTT. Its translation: CSVETPTGGLADTQYF.

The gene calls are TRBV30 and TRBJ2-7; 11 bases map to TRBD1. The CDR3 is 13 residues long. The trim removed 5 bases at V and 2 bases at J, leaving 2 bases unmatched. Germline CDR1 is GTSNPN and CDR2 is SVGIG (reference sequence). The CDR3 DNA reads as TGTGCCTGGGGACAGGGGGCCCCCTACGAGCAGTACTTC. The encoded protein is CAWGQGAPYEQYF.

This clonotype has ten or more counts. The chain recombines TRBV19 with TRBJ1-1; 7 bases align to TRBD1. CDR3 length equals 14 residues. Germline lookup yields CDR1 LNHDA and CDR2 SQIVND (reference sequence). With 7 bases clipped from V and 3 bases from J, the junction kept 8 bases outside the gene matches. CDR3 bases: TGTGCCAGTACTTCCGGGACAGACTACACTGAAGCTTTCTTT. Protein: CASTSGTDYTEAFF.